This T cell receptor (beta chain) was obtained from a study of neurological immune-mediated disorders. This clonotype was counted ten times or more. What it recognizes is unknown. TCRdb recomputed calls from the 5' RACE reads with MiXCR, one row per CDR3 protein. The table has some 61,000 distinct CDR3 sequences, around 4.2% seen once. Study conclusions and caveats: None of the features examined (clinical or MRI) was associated with the multiple sclerosis repertoire cluster.

The CDR3 spans 15 residues. CDR1 and CDR2 (germline): MNHNS, SASEGT. The V and J ends lost 7 bases and 3 bases, in that order; junction bases with no gene match: 5. What was sequenced was PBMCs. The chain recombines TRBV6-1 with TRBJ2-2, with 10 bases aligning to TRBD1. The clonotype originates from a man aged 25 to 40 with multiple sclerosis. This CDR3 is CASKYGTGDTGELFF. DNA of the CDR3: TGTGCCAGCAAGTACGGGACAGGGGACACCGGGGAGCTGTTTTTT.